Each of the 4 T cell receptor beta chains below was sequenced from the same sample in a study of blood T cell repertoires in COVID-19. Assay: immunoSEQ multiplex PCR; the TCRdb copy retains only in-frame clones and omits some. This sample has about 140,000 clones, with roughly 90% found just once. What was sequenced was peripheral blood. The origin of the receptors is a man between 65 and 79 years old with acute or convalescent COVID-19.

This clone was seen only once. This chain joins TRBV27 and TRBJ2-1, with 7 bases matching TRBD2. Trimming cost V 5 bases and J 0 bases; bases outside gene matches: 7. There are 16 residues in the CDR3. Germline CDR1 reads MNHEY; CDR2 reads SMNVEV (reference sequence). The CDR3 nucleotides read TGTGCCAGCAGTCCCCTAGCGGCTAGCTCCTACAATGAGCAGTTCTTC. Encoded protein: CASSPLAASSYNEQFF.

V is TRBV3-1 (or the pseudogene TRBV3-2) and J is TRBJ1-2, with 8 bases lining up with TRBD1. Germline lookup yields CDR1 LGHDT and CDR2 YNNKEL (reference sequence). The trim removed 5 bases at V and 8 bases at J, leaving 7 bases unmatched. The CDR3 has 13 residues. This chain's CDR3 is CASSTQGARGYTF. CDR3 DNA: TGTGCCAGCAGCACCCAGGGGGCTAGGGGCTACACCTTC.

The chain joins TRBV9 to TRBJ2-1; possible D gene TRBD1, 6 bases. This CDR3 spans 15 amino acids. Germline assignment: CDR1 SGDLS and CDR2 YYNGEE. Trimming removed 5 bases at V and 3 bases at J, with 15 bases between. The chain's CDR3 is CASSSDTGNYNEQFF. DNA of the CDR3: TGTGCCAGCAGTTCCGATACAGGGAACTACAATGAGCAGTTCTTC.

V usage is TRBV5-1 and J usage is TRBJ2-3; D not certain. The CDR3 totals 13 residues. V shed 3 bases and J shed 3 bases, with 8 bases lying between them. In germline, CDR1 is SGHRS, CDR2 YFSETQ. The CDR3 coding sequence is TGCGCCAGCAGCTCCCAGACTACAGATACGCAGTATTTT. Protein sequence: CASSSQTTDTQYF.